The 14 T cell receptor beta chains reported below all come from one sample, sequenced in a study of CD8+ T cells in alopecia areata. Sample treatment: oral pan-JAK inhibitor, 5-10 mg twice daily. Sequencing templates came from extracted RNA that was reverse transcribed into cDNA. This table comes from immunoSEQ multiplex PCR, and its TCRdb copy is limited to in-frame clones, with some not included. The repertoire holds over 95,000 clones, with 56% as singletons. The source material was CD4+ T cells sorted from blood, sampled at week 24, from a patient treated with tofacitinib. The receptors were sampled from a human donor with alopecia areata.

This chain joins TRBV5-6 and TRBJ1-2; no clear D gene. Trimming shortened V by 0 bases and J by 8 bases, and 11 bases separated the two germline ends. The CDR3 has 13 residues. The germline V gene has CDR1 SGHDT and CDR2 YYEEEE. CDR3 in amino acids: CASSLAFNTGYTF. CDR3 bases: TGTGCCAGCAGCTTGGCATTCAACACGGGCTACACCTTC.

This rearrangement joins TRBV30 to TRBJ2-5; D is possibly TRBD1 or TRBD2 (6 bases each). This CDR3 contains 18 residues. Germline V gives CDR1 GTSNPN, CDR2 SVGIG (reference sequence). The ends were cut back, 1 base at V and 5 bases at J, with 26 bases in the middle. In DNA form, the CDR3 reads TGTGCCTGGAGTGCACTGATCTCGGGGGCCCGACGGGGGGAGACCCAGTACTTC. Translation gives CAWSALISGARRGETQYF. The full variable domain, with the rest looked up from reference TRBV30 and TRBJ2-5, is SQTIHQWPATLVQPVGSPLSLECTVEGTSNPNLYWYRQAAGRGLQLLFYSVGIGQISSEVPQNLSASRPQDRQFILSSKKLLLSDSGFYLCAWSALISGARRGETQYFGPGTRLLVL.

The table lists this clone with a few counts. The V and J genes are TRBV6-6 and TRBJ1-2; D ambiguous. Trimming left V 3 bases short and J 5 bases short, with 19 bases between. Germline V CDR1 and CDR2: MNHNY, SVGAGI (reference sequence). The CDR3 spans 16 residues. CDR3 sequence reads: CASSYKGWPVEYGYTF. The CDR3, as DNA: TGTGCCAGCAGTTATAAAGGATGGCCGGTGGAATATGGCTACACCTTC.

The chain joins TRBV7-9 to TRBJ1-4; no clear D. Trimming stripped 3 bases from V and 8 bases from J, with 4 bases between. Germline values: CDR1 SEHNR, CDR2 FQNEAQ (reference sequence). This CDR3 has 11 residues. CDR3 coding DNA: TGTGCCAGCAGCTTCTCCGAAAAACTGTTTTTT. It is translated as CASSFSEKLFF. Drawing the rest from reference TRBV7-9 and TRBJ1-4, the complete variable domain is DTGVSQNPRHKITKRGQNVTFRCDPISEHNRLYWYRQTLGQGPEFLTYFQNEAQLEKSRLLSDRFSAERPKGSFSTLEIQRTEQGDSAMYLCASSFSEKLFFGSGTQLSVL.

CDR3: CASSLSGGTYYEQYF. For the CDR3, the DNA is TGTGCCAGCAGCCTCTCCGGGGGGACCTACTACGAGCAGTACTTC. The chain couples TRBV2 to TRBJ2-7; 7 positions match TRBD2. The CDR3 has 15 amino acids. Germline CDR1 is SNHLY and CDR2 is FYNNEI. The J segment lost 3 bases and the V segment lost 6 bases, leaving 11 bases of the junction unmatched.

The CDR3 spells CSVEEYGYTF. The CDR3 nucleotides are TGCAGCGTTGAAGAGTATGGCTACACCTTC. The chain has TRBV29-1 and TRBJ1-2; no clear D gene. The germline gives CDR1 SQVTM, CDR2 ANQGSEA. V dropped 0 bases and J dropped 5 bases, with 1 base sitting between them. This CDR3 is 10 amino acids long.

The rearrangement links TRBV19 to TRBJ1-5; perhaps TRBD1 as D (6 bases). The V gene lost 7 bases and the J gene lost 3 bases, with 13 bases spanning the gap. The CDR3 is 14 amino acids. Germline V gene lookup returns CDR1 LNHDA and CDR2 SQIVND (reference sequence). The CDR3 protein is CASTQQGPNQPQHF. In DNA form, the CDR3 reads TGTGCCAGTACCCAACAGGGCCCCAATCAGCCCCAGCATTTT. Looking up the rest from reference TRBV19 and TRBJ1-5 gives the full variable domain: DGGITQSPKYLFRKEGQNVTLSCEQNLNHDAMYWYRQDPGQGLRLIYYSQIVNDFQKGDIAEGYSVSREKKESFPLTVTSAQKNPTAFYLCASTQQGPNQPQHFGDGTRLSIL.

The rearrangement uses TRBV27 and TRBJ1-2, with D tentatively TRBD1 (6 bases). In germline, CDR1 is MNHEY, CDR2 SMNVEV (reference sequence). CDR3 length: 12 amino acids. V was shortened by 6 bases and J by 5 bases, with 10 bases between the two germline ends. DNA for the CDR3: TGTGCCAGCAGCCCGGACAGATATGGCTACACCTTC. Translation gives CASSPDRYGYTF.

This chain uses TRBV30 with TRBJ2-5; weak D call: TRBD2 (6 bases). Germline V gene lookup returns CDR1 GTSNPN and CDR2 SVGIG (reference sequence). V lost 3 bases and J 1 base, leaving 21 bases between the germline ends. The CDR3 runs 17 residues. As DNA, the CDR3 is TGTGCCTGGAGCCCGGGACTCCTCTCCTCCATCCAAGAGACCCAGTACTTC. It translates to CAWSPGLLSSIQETQYF.

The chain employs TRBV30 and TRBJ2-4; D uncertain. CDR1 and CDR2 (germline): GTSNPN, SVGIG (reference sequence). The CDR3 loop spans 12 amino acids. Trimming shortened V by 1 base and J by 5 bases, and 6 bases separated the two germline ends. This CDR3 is CAWSDPENIQYF. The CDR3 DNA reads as TGTGCCTGGAGTGACCCCGAAAACATTCAGTACTTC. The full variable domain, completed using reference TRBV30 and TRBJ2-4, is SQTIHQWPATLVQPVGSPLSLECTVEGTSNPNLYWYRQAAGRGLQLLFYSVGIGQISSEVPQNLSASRPQDRQFILSSKKLLLSDSGFYLCAWSDPENIQYFGAGTRLSVL.

The CDR3 DNA sequence: TGCGCCAGCAGCTCGAGCGCTGGTGGGGGGTCGTACAATGAGCAGTTCTTC. It encodes CASSSSAGGGSYNEQFF. This chain uses TRBV5-1 with TRBJ2-1; TRBD2 is a possible D gene (6 bases). The CDR3 sequence is 17 residues long. Trimming left V 3 bases short and J 4 bases short, with 20 bases between. CDR1 is SGHRS, CDR2 YFSETQ, per germline.

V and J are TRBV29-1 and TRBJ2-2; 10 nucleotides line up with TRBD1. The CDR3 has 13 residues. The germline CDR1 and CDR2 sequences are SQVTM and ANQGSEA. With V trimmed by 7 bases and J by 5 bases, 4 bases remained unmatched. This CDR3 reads CSAGQGYTGELFF. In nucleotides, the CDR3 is TGCAGCGCGGGACAGGGGTATACCGGGGAGCTGTTTTTT.

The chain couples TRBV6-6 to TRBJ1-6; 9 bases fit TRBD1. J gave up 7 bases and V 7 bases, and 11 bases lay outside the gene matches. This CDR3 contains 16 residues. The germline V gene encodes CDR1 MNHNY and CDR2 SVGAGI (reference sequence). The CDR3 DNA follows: TGTGCCAGCATAGGGGGACAGGGCCTAGGGAATTCACCCCTCCACTTT. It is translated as CASIGGQGLGNSPLHF.

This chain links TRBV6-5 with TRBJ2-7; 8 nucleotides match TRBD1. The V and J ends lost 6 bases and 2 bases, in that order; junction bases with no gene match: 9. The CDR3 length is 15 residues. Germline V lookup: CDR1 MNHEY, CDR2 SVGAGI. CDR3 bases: TGTGCCAGCAGACTCGCGGACAGGGCGGCCTACGAGCAGTACTTC. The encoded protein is CASRLADRAAYEQYF.